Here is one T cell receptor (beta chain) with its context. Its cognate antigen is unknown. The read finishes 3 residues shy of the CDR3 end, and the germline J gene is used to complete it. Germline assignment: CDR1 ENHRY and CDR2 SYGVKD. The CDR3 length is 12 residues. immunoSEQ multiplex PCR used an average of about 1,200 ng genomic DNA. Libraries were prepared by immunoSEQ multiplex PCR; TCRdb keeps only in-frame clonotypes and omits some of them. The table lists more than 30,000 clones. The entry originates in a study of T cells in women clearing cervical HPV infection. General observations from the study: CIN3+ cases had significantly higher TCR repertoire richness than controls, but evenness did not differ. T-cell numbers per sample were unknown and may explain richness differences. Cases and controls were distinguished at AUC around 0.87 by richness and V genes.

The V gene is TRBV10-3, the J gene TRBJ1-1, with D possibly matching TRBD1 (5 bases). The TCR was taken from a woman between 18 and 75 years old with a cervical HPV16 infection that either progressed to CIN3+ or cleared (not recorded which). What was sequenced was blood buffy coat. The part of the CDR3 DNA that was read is TGTGCCAGCCGGGACTCCCTAAGGACG. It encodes CASRDSLRT. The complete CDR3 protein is CASRDSLRTAFF.